This TCR beta chain is drawn from a study of OX40 agonist ivuxolimab in advanced cancers. This table comes from immunoSEQ multiplex PCR, and its TCRdb copy is limited to in-frame clones, with some not included. This sample has tens of thousands of clones, with approximately 84% found just once. The CDR3 is 15 amino acids. V was cut by 2 bases and J by 4 bases, with 14 bases left in between. The germline V gene has CDR1 MNHNS and CDR2 SASEGT. Sequencing used CD4+ or CD8+ T cells sorted from blood, obtained in a trial of the OX40 agonist ivuxolimab. This TCR derives from an adult with an advanced solid tumor such as melanoma, head and neck, liver or kidney cancer. The chain has TRBV6-1 and TRBJ1-2; D may be TRBD1 (6 bases). CDR3 in amino acids: CASSEINREGYGYTF. The CDR3 region has the DNA TGTGCCAGCAGTGAAATAAACAGGGAGGGCTATGGCTACACCTTC.